The 28 T cell receptor beta chains below come from one sample, sequenced in a study of EBV T-cell therapy then PD-1 blockade in nasopharyngeal carcinoma. These receptors lack a known antigen. This sample's treatment: AdE1-LMPpoly-expanded autologous EBV-specific T-cell therapy followed by anti-PD-1 nivolumab. Assay used: immunoSEQ multiplex PCR; TCRdb lists only in-frame clones, some missing. In the table there are 20,000 or so clones, less than 90% of which are singletons. The sequencing here drew on CD8+ T cells from blood, taken at roughly day 35 from a patient whose treatment included autologous EBV-specific T cells and nivolumab. Receptor source: a man aged 35 to 55 with nasopharyngeal carcinoma.

The chain uses TRBV18 and TRBJ2-4; D tentatively reads TRBD1 or TRBD2 (5 bases each). Germline CDR1 KGHSH, CDR2 LQKENI. V dropped 4 bases and J dropped 1 base, with 11 bases sitting between them. The CDR3 has 15 amino acids. CDR3 amino acids: CASSRDAGAKNIQYF. DNA of the CDR3: TGTGCCAGCTCACGGGACGCTGGGGCCAAAAACATTCAGTACTTC.

The DNA of the CDR3 is TGTGCCAGCAGCTTGACAGGGGGCTTCAATCAGCCCCAGCATTTT. Its protein is CASSLTGGFNQPQHF. The chain combines TRBV7-2 with TRBJ1-5; 10 bases line up with TRBD1. The CDR3 has 15 amino acids. V shed 3 bases, J shed 3 bases, and the junction held 2 bases outside the gene matches. The germline gives CDR1 SGHTA, CDR2 FQGNSA.

The CDR3 nucleotides read TGTGCCAGCAGCGTTTCTAATACGGGTTCCCCCTACGAGCAGTACTTC. Its translation is CASSVSNTGSPYEQYF. The chain links TRBV9 to TRBJ2-7; no firm D call. Trimming took off 2 bases at V and 2 bases at J, with 17 bases between the two ends. The germline CDR1 and CDR2 sequences are SGDLS and YYNGEE. The CDR3 runs 16 residues.

The chain recombines TRBV6-4 with TRBJ1-1, with D unresolved. Germline CDR1 and CDR2: MRHNA and SNTAGT. The germline V and J ends were trimmed by 3 bases and 1 base, with 9 bases remaining between them. The CDR3 runs 14 residues. CDR3 in amino acids: CASSESFENTEAFF. As DNA, the CDR3 is TGTGCCAGCAGTGAAAGTTTCGAGAACACTGAAGCTTTCTTT.

As for this clone: This CDR3 is also generated by other DNA sequences in the sample. This CDR3 is CASSRGLAYEQYF. The CDR3 bases are TGTGCCAGCAGCAGGGGACTAGCTTACGAGCAGTACTTC. V and J are TRBV13 and TRBJ2-7; 9 bases are shared with TRBD2. J was trimmed by 4 bases and V by 5 bases; bases with no gene match: 3. CDR1 PRHDT and CDR2 FYEKMQ come from the germline V gene (reference sequence). This CDR3 spans 13 amino acids.

As to this clone: In the same sample, other DNA sequences code for this CDR3. The chain links TRBV4-1 to TRBJ2-7; D is perhaps TRBD2 (5 bases). The CDR3 is 15 residues long. V lost 3 bases, J lost 3 bases, and 15 bases lay in between. Germline V gene data show CDR1 as MGHRA and CDR2 as YSYEKL. In DNA, the CDR3 is TGCGCCAGCAGCCAGGACCTAGCTCCGGGCTACGAGCAGTACTTC. Amino acids: CASSQDLAPGYEQYF.

This rearrangement joins TRBV6-5 to TRBJ2-3, with TRBD1 identical over 9 bases. The V gene's germline CDR1 is MNHEY and CDR2 SVGAGI. CDR3 length: 14 residues. Trimming took 5 bases from V and 1 from J; bases not matched to a gene: 1. In nucleotides, the CDR3 is TGTGCCAGCAGTCGGACAGGGGGCACAGATACGCAGTATTTT. Residues: CASSRTGGTDTQYF.

This clone has just a few counts. The CDR3 loop is CASSPTRAGDTEAFF. Written as DNA, the CDR3 is TGTGCCAGCAGCCCGACCAGGGCAGGGGATACTGAAGCTTTCTTT. The J gene is TRBJ1-1, the V gene TRBV7-9; TRBD1 might be the D (6 bases). Germline V gene sequence: CDR1 SEHNR, CDR2 FQNEAQ (reference sequence). The CDR3 is 15 amino acids. V gave up 5 bases and J gave up 5 bases, with 18 bases separating them.

The genes are TRBV19 and TRBJ1-4; 7 nucleotides line up with TRBD1. Germline CDR1 is LNHDA and CDR2 is SQIVND (reference sequence). After removal of 4 bases from V and 3 bases from J, the junction contained 2 bases not matched to a gene. The CDR3 is 14 residues long. The CDR3 is CASSTGTANEKLFF. Here the CDR3 DNA reads TGTGCCAGTAGTACCGGGACAGCTAATGAAAAACTGTTTTTT.

This sequence joins TRBV7-2 and TRBJ2-1, with a weak D call TRBD2 (6 bases). Trimming took off 2 bases at V and 2 bases at J, with 16 bases between the two ends. The CDR3 loop spans 17 amino acids. Germline-derived CDR1 and CDR2 are SGHTA and FQGNSA. In DNA form, the CDR3 reads TGTGCCAGCAGCTTAATGGGCCGCGGGGCGGCCTACAATGAGCAGTTCTTC. Its protein product is CASSLMGRGAAYNEQFF. Complete variable domain (other parts from reference TRBV7-2 and TRBJ2-1): GAGVSQSPSNKVTEKGKDVELRCDPISGHTALYWYRQSLGQGLEFLIYFQGNSAPDKSGLPSDRFSAERTGGSVSTLTIQRTQQEDSAVYLCASSLMGRGAAYNEQFFGPGTRLTVL.

The V and J genes are TRBV5-1 and TRBJ2-1; D is tentatively TRBD1 or TRBD2 (5 bases each). The germline V gene has CDR1 SGHRS and CDR2 YFSETQ. Trimming cost V 0 bases and J 7 bases, with 5 bases left between them. The CDR3 is made up of 12 amino acids. The CDR3, as DNA: TGCGCCAGCAGCTTGGGGGGGAATGAGCAGTTCTTC. Translating it yields CASSLGGNEQFF.

V gene TRBV5-1 combines with J gene TRBJ1-6; the match to TRBD1 covers 9 bases. The CDR3 has 16 amino acids. V lost 3 bases and J lost 10; bases outside the gene matches: 11. Germline V gene lookup returns CDR1 SGHRS and CDR2 YFSETQ. CDR3 DNA: TGCGCCAGCAGCTCGTTAGTTGGGACAGGGCACTCACCCCTCCACTTT. It encodes CASSSLVGTGHSPLHF.

The genes are TRBV27 and TRBJ1-1; a weak D match, TRBD1 (5 bases). Germline values: CDR1 MNHEY, CDR2 SMNVEV (reference sequence). The V end was cut by 4 bases, the J end by 4 bases, with 13 bases between. The CDR3 consists of 14 residues. The CDR3 loop reads CASSSGSSGTEAFF. CDR3 bases: TGTGCCAGCAGTTCAGGGTCGTCGGGCACTGAAGCTTTCTTT.

The chain recombines TRBV7-6 with TRBJ1-5, with TRBD1 matching 7 bases. CDR1 is SGHVS, CDR2 FNYEAQ, per germline. Unmatched junction bases numbered 10, after V lost 5 bases and J lost 6 bases. There are 15 residues in the CDR3. CDR3 protein: CASSLRQGLGQPQHF. CDR3 in DNA: TGTGCCAGCAGCCTAAGACAGGGTTTGGGTCAGCCCCAGCATTTT. Full variable domain (missing parts from reference TRBV7-6 and TRBJ1-5): GAGVSQSPRYKVTKRGQDVALRCDPISGHVSLYWYRQALGQGPEFLTYFNYEAQQDKSGLPNDRFSAERPEGSISTLTIQRTEQRDSAMYRCASSLRQGLGQPQHFGDGTRLSIL.

The J gene is TRBJ2-7, the V gene TRBV18; TRBD1 agrees at 7 bases. After removal of 4 bases from V and 1 base from J, the junction contained 1 base not matched to a gene. The CDR3 spans 13 residues. Germline V gene lookup returns CDR1 KGHSH and CDR2 LQKENI. In nucleotides, the CDR3 is TGTGCCAGCTCACTGGGACAGTCCTACGAGCAGTACTTC. Encoded protein: CASSLGQSYEQYF.

J is TRBJ2-6 and V is TRBV6-4; D remains unclear. The CDR3 extends over 15 amino acids. CDR1 and CDR2 from the germline V gene are MRHNA and SNTAGT. V lost 0 bases and J lost 0, with 3 bases in between. The CDR3 here is CASSDSVSGANVLTF. In DNA, the CDR3 is TGTGCCAGCAGTGACTCAGTCTCTGGGGCCAACGTCCTGACTTTC.

This chain uses TRBV27 with TRBJ1-1, with a weak D call TRBD1 (5 bases). CDR1 MNHEY and CDR2 SMNVEV come from the germline V gene (reference sequence). Between the trimmed V and J ends, which lost 4 bases and 1 base, there was a span of 10 bases. The CDR3 spans 14 residues. CDR3 in DNA: TGTGCCAGCAGTTACCGGGACGGGAACACTGAAGCTTTCTTT. This sequence encodes CASSYRDGNTEAFF.

Comments on this clone: The junction and the germline gene differ at one end; a read error may be behind it. V gene TRBV10-3 combines with J gene TRBJ1-2, with D unresolved. This CDR3 has 12 amino acids. The germline gives CDR1 ENHRY, CDR2 SYGVKD. CDR3 DNA sequence: TGCGCCGTCGGCCCTGTGGGGAATGGCTACACCTTC. As protein: CAVGPVGNGYTF.

V and J are TRBV4-1 and TRBJ1-5; 7 bases are shared with TRBD1. After removal of 1 base from V and 5 bases from J, the junction contained 2 bases not matched to a gene. The length of the CDR3 is 14 residues. The germline CDR1 and CDR2 sequences are MGHRA and YSYEKL. CDR3 sequence: CASSQGQGYQPQHF. For the CDR3, the DNA is TGCGCCAGCAGCCAAGGACAGGGCTATCAGCCCCAGCATTTT.

The chain uses TRBV29-1 and TRBJ1-2, with 8 positions matching TRBD1. V gave up 6 bases and J gave up 4 bases; unmatched junction bases: 10. CDR1 and CDR2 (germline): SQVTM, ANQGSEA. The CDR3 contains 14 residues. CDR3: CSVFTGTGRYGYTF. The CDR3 DNA reads as TGCAGCGTATTTACCGGGACAGGACGCTATGGCTACACCTTC.

The genes are TRBV4-1 and TRBJ2-3, with 12 bases lining up with TRBD2. J was trimmed by 4 bases and V by 8 bases; bases with no gene match: 10. Germline V lookup: CDR1 MGHRA, CDR2 YSYEKL. This CDR3 comprises 16 residues. CDR3 sequence reads: CASRGLAGRRADTQYF. Written as DNA, the CDR3 is TGCGCCAGCCGAGGACTAGCGGGGCGGCGGGCAGATACGCAGTATTTT.

This chain connects TRBV20-1 to TRBJ2-1, with D hard to call. This CDR3 has 13 amino acids. Trimming removed 3 bases from V and 7 bases from J, with 13 bases in between. Germline CDR1 is DFQATT and CDR2 is SNEGSKA (reference sequence). CDR3 DNA: TGCAGTGCTAGTCCCCCTTTTCCGAATGAGCAGTTCTTC. Protein: CSASPPFPNEQFF.

The V call is TRBV6-4, the J call TRBJ2-1; TRBD1 aligns across 9 bases. The germline CDR1 and CDR2 sequences are MRHNA and SNTAGT. Trimming at V came to 0 bases and at J to 4 bases, leaving 4 bases not matched to a gene. CDR3 length: 16 amino acids. The CDR3 protein is CASSDSPGTGYNEQFF. The CDR3 nucleotides read TGTGCCAGCAGTGACTCACCCGGGACAGGGTACAATGAGCAGTTCTTC.

The V gene is TRBV7-9, the J gene TRBJ1-1, with D maybe TRBD1 (6 bases). This CDR3 spans 14 amino acids. The germline gives CDR1 SEHNR, CDR2 FQNEAQ (reference sequence). The ends were cut back, 8 bases at V and 2 bases at J, with 15 bases in the middle. CDR3 nucleotide sequence: TGTGCCAGCGGGCGGGGGGGCCGAAACACTGAAGCTTTCTTT. This codes for CASGRGGRNTEAFF.

The chain has TRBV28 and TRBJ2-1, with TRBD2 identical over 8 bases. The J segment lost 1 base and the V segment lost 6 bases, leaving 2 bases of the junction unmatched. Germline V gene sequence: CDR1 MDHEN, CDR2 SYDVKM. This CDR3 has 14 amino acids. CDR3 sequence reads: CASRRGESYNEQFF. As DNA, the CDR3 is TGTGCCAGCAGGCGGGGGGAATCCTACAATGAGCAGTTCTTC.

The chain links TRBV4-3 to TRBJ1-2, with TRBD1 identical over 9 bases. The CDR3 contains 14 residues. From germline, CDR1 is LGHNA and CDR2 YSLEER. V was pared by 4 bases and J by 4 bases, with 4 bases of the junction left unmatched. The CDR3 DNA sequence: TGCGCCAGCAGCCCAGGGACAGGGCTCTATGGCTACACCTTC. Amino acid sequence: CASSPGTGLYGYTF.

The J gene is TRBJ1-5, the V gene TRBV24-1; tentative D call: TRBD1 (5 bases). V shed 12 bases and J shed 7 bases, with 18 bases lying between them. CDR3 size: 13 residues. Germline CDR1 KGHDR, CDR2 SFDVKD. DNA of the CDR3: TGTGCCTCCAATGGAGGGGACGGGCAGCCCCAGCATTTT. It yields the protein CASNGGDGQPQHF.

J is TRBJ2-1 and V is TRBV6-5; a weak D match, TRBD1 (6 bases). The V and J ends lost 1 base and 10 bases respectively, with 11 bases between them. CDR3 size: 13 residues. Germline V lookup: CDR1 MNHEY, CDR2 SVGAGI. The CDR3 nucleotides are TGTGCCAGCAGTTACTTACAGGGAAGCGAGCAGTTCTTC. This gives the protein CASSYLQGSEQFF.